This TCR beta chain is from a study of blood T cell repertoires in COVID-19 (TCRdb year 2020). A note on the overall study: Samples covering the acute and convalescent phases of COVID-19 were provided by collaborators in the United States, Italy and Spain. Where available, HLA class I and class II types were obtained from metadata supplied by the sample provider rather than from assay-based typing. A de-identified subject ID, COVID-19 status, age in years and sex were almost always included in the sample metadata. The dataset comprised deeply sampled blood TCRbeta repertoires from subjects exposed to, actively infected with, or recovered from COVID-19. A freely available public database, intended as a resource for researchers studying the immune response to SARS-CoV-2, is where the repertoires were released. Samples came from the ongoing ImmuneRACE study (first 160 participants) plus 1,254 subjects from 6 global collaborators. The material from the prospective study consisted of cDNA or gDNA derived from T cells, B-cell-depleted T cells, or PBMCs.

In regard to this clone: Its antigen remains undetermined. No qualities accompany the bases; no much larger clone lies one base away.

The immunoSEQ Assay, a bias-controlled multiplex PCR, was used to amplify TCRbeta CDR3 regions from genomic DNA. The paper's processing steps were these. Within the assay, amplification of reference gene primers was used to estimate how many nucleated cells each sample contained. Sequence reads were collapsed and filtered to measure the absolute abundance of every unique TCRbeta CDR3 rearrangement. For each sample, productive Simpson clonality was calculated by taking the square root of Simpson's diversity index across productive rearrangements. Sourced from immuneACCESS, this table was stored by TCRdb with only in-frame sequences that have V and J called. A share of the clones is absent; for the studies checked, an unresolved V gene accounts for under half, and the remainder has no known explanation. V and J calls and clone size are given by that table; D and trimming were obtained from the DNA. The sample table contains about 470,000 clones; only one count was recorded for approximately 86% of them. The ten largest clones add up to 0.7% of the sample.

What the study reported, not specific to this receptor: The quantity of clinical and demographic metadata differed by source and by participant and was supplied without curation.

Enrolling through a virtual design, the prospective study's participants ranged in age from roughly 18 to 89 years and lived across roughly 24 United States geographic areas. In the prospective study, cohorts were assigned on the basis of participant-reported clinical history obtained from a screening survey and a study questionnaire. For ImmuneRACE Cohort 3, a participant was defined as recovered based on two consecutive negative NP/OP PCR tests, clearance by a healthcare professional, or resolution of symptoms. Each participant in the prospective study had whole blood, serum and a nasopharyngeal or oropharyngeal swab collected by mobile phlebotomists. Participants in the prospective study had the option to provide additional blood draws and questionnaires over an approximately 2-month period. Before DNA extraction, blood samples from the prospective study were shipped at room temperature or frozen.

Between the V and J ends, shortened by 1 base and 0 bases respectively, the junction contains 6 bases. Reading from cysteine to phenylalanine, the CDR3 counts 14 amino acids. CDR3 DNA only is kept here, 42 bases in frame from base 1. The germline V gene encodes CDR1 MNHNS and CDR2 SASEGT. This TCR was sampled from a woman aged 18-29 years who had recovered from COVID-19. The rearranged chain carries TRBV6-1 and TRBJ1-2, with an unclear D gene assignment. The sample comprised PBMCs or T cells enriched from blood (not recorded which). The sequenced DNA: TGTGCCAGCAGTGAAGTTAGAGCTAACTATGGCTACACCTTC. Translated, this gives CASSEVRANYGYTF.